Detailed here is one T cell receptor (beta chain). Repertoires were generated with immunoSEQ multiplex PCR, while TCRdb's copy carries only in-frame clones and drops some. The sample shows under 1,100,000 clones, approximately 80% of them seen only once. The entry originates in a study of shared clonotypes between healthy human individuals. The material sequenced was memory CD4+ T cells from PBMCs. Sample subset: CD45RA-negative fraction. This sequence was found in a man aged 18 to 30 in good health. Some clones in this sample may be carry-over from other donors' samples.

The CDR3 spells CASSLGLAGVDGYTF. DNA for the CDR3: TGCGCCAGCAGCTTGGGGTTAGCAGGGGTCGATGGCTACACCTTC. The chain recombines TRBV5-1 with TRBJ1-2, with D maybe TRBD1 (6 bases). V dropped 0 bases and J dropped 6 bases, with 15 bases sitting between them. This CDR3 is built from 15 residues. CDR1 and CDR2 from the germline V gene are SGHRS and YFSETQ.